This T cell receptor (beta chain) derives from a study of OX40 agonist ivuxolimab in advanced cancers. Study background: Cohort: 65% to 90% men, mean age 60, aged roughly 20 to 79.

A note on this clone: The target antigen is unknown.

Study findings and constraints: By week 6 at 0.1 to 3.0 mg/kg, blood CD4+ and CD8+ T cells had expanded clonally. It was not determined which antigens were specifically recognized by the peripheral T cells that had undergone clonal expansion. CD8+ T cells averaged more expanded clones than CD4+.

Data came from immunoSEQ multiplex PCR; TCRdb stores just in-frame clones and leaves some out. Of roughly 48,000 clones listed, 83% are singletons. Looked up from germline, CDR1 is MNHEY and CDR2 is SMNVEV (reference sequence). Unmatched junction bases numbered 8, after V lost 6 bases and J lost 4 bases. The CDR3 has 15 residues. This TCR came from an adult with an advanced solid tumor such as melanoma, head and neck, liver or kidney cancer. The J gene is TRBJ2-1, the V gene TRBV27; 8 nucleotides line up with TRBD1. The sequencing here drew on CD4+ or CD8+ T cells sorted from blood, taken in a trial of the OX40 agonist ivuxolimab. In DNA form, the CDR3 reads TGTGCCAGCAGGACCGGGGACAGGAGTTACAATGAGCAGTTCTTC. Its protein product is CASRTGDRSYNEQFF.